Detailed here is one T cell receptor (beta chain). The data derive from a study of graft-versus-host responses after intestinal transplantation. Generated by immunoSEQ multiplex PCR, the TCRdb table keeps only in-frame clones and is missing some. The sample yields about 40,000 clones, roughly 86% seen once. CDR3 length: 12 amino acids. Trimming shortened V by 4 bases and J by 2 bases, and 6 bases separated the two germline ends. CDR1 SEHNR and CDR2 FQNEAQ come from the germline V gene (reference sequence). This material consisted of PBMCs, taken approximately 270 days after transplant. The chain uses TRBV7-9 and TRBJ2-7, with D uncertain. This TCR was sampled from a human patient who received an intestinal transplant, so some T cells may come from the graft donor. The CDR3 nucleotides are TGTGCCAGCAGCTCGGGTACCTACGAGCAGTACTTC. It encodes CASSSGTYEQYF.